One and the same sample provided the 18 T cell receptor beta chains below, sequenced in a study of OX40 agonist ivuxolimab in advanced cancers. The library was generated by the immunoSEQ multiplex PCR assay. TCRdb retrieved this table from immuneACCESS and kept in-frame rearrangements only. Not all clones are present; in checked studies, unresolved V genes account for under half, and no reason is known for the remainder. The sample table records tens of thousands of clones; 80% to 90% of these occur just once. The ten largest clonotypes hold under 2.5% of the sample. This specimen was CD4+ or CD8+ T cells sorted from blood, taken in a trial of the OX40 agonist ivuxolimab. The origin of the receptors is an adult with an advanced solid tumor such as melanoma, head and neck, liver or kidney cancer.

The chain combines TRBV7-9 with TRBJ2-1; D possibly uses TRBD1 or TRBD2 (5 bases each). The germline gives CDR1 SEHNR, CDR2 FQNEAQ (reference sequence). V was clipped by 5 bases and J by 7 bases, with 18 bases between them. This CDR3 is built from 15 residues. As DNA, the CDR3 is TGTGCCAGCAGCCAGGACAACGGGGTATCGAATGAGCAGTTCTTC. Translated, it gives CASSQDNGVSNEQFF.

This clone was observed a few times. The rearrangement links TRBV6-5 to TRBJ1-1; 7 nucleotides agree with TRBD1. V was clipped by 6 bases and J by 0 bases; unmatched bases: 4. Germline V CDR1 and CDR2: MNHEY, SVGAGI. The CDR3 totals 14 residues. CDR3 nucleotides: TGTGCCAGCAGCCCGGGACAGTTGAACACTGAAGCTTTCTTT. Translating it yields CASSPGQLNTEAFF.

The CDR3 protein is CASKDQGTSYNEQFF. The CDR3 bases are TGTGCCAGCAAGGATCAAGGGACTTCCTACAATGAGCAGTTCTTC. The V call is TRBV6-4, the J call TRBJ2-1, with D possibly being TRBD2 (6 bases). Germline V gene data show CDR1 as MRHNA and CDR2 as SNTAGT. V gave up 7 bases and J gave up 1 base, with 14 bases separating them. This CDR3 region has 15 residues.

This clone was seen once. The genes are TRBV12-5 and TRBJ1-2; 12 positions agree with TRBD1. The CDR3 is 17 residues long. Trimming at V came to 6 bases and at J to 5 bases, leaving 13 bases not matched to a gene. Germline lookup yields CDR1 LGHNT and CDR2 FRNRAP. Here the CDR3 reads CASGGINRDRGLYGYTF. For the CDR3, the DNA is TGTGCTAGTGGGGGAATAAACCGGGACAGGGGGCTGTATGGCTACACCTTC. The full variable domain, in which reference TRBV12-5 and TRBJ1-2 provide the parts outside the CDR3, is DARVTQTPRHKVTEMGQEVTMRCQPILGHNTVFWYRQTMMQGLELLAYFRNRAPLDDSGMPKDRFSAEMPDATLATLKIQPSEPRDSAVYFCASGGINRDRGLYGYTFGSGTRLTVV.

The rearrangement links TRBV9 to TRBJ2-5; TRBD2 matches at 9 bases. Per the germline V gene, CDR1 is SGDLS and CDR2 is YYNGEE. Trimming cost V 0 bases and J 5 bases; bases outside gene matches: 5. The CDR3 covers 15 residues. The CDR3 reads CASSVAGGGVETQYF. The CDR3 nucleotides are TGTGCCAGCAGCGTAGCGGGCGGGGGGGTTGAGACCCAGTACTTC.

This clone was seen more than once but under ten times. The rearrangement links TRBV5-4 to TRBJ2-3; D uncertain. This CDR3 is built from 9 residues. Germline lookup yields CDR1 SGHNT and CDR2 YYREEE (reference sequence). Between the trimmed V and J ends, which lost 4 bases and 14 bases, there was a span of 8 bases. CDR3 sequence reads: CASSPLRYF. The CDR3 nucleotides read TGTGCCAGCAGCCCCTTGCGGTATTTT.

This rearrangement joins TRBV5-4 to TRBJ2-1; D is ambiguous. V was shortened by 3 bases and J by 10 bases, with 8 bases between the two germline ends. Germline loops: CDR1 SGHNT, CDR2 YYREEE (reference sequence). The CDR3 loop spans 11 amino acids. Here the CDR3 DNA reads TGTGCCAGCAGCTCCACTTGGGAGCAGTTCTTC. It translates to CASSSTWEQFF.

The CDR3 region is CASSGAGGLSGANVLTF. The DNA of the CDR3 is TGTGCCAGCAGCGGGGCGGGAGGACTCTCTGGGGCCAACGTCCTGACTTTC. V gene TRBV5-6 combines with J gene TRBJ2-6; 8 bases fit TRBD2. The CDR3 runs to 17 residues. The ends lost 4 bases at V and 0 bases at J; junction bases unmatched: 6. Germline V gene data show CDR1 as SGHDT and CDR2 as YYEEEE.

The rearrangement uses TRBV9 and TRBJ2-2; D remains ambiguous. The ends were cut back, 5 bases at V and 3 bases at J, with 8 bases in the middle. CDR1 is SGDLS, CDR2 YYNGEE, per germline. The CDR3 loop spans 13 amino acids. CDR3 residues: CASSETHTGELFF. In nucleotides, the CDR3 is TGTGCCAGCAGTGAGACGCACACCGGGGAGCTGTTTTTT.

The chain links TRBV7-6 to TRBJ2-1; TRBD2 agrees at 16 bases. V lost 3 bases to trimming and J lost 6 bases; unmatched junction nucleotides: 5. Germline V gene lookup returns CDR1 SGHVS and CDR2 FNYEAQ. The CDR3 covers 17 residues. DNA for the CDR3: TGTGCCAGCAGCTTCGGGACTAGCGGGAGGGAGGGCAATGAGCAGTTCTTC. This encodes CASSFGTSGREGNEQFF. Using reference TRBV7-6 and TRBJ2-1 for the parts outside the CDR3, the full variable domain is GAGVSQSPRYKVTKRGQDVALRCDPISGHVSLYWYRQALGQGPEFLTYFNYEAQQDKSGLPNDRFSAERPEGSISTLTIQRTEQRDSAMYRCASSFGTSGREGNEQFFGPGTRLTVL.

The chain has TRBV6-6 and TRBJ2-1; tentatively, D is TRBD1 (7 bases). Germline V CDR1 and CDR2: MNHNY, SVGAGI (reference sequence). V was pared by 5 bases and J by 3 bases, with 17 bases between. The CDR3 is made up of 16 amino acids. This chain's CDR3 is CASSTGGGPDYNEQFF. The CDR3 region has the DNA TGTGCCAGCAGTACCGGAGGGGGCCCCGACTACAATGAGCAGTTCTTC.

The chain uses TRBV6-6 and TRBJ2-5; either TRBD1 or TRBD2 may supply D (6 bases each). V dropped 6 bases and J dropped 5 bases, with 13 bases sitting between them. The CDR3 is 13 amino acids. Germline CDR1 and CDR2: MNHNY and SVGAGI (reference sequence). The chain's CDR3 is CASRRDISETQYF. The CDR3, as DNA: TGTGCCAGCAGGCGGGACATATCCGAGACCCAGTACTTC.

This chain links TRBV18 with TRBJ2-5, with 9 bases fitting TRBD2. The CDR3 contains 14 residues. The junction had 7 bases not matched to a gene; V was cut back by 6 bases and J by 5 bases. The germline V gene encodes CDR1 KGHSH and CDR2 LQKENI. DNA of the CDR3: TGTGCCAGCTCCTTGCGGGAGGGGGCCGAGACCCAGTACTTC. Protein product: CASSLREGAETQYF.

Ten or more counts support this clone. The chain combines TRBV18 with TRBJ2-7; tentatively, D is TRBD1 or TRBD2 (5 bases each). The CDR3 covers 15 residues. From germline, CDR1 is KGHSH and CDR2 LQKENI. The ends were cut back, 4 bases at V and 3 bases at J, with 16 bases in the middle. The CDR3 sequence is CASSQRDAVNYEQYF. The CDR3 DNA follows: TGTGCCAGCTCACAACGGGACGCCGTAAACTACGAGCAGTACTTC.

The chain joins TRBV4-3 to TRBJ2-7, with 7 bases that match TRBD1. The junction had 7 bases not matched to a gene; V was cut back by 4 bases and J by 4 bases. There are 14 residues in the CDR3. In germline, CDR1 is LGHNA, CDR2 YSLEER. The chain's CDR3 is CASSLPTGSYEQYF. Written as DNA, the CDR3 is TGCGCCAGCAGCCTTCCGACAGGGTCGTACGAGCAGTACTTC.

The CDR3: CASSRAGEQYF. CDR3 DNA sequence: TGCGCCAGCAGCCGGGCGGGTGAGCAGTACTTC. V usage is TRBV4-3 and J usage is TRBJ2-7, with D maybe TRBD2 (5 bases). CDR1 is LGHNA and CDR2 is YSLEER in the germline V gene. V was cut by 4 bases and J by 7 bases, with 8 bases left in between. This CDR3 has 11 amino acids.

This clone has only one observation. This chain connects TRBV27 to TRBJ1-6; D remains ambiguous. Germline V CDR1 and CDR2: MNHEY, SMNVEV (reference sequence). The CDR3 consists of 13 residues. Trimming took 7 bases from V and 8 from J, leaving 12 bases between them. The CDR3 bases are TGTGCCAGCAAGGACCAGTTGTATTCACCCCTCCACTTT. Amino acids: CASKDQLYSPLHF.

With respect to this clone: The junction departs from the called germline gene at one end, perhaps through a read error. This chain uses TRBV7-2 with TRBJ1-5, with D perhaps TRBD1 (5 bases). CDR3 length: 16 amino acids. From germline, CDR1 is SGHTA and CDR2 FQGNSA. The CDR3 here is CASSLAGGRVNQPQHF. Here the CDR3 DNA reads TGTGCCAGCAGTTTAGCCGGCGGCAGGGTCAATCAGCCCCAGCATTTT.